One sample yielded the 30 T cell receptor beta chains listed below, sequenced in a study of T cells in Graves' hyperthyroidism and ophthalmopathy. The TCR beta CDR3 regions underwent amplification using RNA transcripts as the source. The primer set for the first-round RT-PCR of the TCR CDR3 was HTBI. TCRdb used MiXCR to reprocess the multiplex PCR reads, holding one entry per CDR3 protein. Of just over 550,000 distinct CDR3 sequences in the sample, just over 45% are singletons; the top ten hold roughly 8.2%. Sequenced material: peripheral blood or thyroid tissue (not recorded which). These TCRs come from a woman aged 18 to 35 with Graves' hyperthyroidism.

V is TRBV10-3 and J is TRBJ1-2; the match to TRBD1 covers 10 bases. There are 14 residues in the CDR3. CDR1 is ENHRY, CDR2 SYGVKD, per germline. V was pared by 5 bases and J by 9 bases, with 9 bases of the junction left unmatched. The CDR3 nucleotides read TGTGCCATCAGTTTAGGGGGACAGGGGCCTCGCTACACCTTC. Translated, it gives CAISLGGQGPRYTF.

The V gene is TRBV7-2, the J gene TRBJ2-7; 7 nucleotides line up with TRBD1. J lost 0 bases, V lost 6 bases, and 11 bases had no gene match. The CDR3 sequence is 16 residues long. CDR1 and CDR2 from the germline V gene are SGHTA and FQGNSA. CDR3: CASSFFAGQVSYEQYF. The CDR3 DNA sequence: TGTGCCAGCAGTTTCTTTGCCGGACAGGTCTCCTACGAGCAGTACTTC.

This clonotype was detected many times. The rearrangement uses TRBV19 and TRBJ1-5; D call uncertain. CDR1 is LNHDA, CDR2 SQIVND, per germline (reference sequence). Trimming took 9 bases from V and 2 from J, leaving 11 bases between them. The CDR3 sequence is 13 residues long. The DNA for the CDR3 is TGTGCCAGCAGCATTGGGGGCAATCAGCCCCAGCATTTT. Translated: CASSIGGNQPQHF.

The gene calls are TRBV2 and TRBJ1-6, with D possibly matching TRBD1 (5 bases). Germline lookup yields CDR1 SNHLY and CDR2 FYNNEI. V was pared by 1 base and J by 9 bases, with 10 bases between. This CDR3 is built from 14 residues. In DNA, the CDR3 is TGTGCCAGCAGTGAAGTACGGGGCGGTTCACCCCTCCACTTT. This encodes CASSEVRGGSPLHF.

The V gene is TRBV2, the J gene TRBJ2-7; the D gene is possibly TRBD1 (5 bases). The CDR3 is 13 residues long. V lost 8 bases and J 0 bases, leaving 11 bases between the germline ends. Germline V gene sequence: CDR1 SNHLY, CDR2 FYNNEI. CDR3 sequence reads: CASGADISYEQYF. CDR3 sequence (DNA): TGTGCCAGCGGGGCCGACATCTCCTACGAGCAGTACTTC.

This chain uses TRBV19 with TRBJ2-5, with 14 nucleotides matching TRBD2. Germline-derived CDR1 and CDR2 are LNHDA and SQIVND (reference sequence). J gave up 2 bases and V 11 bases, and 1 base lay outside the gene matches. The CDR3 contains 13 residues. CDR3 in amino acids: CAGTSGSQETQYF. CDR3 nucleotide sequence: TGTGCCGGGACTAGCGGGAGTCAAGAGACCCAGTACTTC.

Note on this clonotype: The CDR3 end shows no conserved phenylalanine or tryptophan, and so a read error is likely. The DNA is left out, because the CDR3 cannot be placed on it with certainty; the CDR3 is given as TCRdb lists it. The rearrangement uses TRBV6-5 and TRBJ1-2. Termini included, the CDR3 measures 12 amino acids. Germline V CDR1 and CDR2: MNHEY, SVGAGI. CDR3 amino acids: CASRKGLAGTSY.

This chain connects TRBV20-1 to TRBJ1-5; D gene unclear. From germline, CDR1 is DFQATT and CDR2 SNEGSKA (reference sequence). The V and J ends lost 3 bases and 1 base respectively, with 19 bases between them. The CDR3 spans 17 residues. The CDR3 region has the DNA TGCAGTGCTAGCCGCCTAGACATCCTCACCAGCAATCAGCCCCAGCATTTT. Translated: CSASRLDILTSNQPQHF.

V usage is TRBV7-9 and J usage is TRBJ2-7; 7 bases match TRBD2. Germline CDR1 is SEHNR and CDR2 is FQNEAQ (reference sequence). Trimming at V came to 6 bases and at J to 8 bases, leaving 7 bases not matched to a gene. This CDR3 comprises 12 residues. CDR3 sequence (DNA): TGTGCCAGCAGTAGACTAGCAGGGCAGCAGTACTTC. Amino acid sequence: CASSRLAGQQYF.

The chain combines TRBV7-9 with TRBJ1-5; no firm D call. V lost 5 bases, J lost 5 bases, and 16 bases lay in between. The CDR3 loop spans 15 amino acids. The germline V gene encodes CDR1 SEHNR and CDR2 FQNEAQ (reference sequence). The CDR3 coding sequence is TGTGCCAGCAGCCCGATTGGAAGGGTGGATCAGCCCCAGCATTTT. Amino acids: CASSPIGRVDQPQHF.

CDR3 region: CASIPRAKVNTEAFF. The DNA of the CDR3 is TGTGCCAGCATCCCCCGGGCCAAGGTGAACACTGAAGCTTTCTTT. The V gene is TRBV12-3 or TRBV12-4, the J gene TRBJ1-1; D gene ambiguous. CDR3 size: 15 residues. The V end lost 7 bases, the J end lost 0 bases, and 15 bases lay between the germline ends.

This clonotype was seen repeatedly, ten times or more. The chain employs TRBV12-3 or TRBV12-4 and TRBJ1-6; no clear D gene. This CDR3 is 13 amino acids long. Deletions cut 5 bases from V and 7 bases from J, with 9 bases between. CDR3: CASSRRNNSPLHF. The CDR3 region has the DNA TGTGCCAGCAGTAGAAGGAACAATTCACCCCTCCACTTT.

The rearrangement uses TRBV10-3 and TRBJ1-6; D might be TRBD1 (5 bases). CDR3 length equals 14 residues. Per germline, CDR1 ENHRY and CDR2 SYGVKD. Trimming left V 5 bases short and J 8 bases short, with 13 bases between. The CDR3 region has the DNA TGTGCCATCAGTAAAGGGGTAGTTGATTCACCCCTCCACTTT. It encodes CAISKGVVDSPLHF.

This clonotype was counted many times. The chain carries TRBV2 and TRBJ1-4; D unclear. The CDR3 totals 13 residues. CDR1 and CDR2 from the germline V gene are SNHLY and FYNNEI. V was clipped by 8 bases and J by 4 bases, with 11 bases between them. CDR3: CASRSDLNEKLFF. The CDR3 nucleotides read TGTGCCAGCCGTTCGGATCTTAATGAAAAACTGTTTTTT.

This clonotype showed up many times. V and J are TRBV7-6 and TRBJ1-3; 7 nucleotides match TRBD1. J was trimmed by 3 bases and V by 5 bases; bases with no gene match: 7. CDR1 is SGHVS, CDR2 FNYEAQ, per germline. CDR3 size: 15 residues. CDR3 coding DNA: TGTGCCAGCAGCGCCCGGGACAGCGTTGGAAACACCATATATTTT. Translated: CASSARDSVGNTIYF.

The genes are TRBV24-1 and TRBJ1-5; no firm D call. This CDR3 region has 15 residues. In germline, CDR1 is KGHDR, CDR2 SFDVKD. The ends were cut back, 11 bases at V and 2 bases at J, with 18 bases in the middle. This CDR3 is CASTWTRTGNQPQHF. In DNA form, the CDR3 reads TGTGCCAGCACTTGGACCCGGACGGGCAATCAGCCCCAGCATTTT.

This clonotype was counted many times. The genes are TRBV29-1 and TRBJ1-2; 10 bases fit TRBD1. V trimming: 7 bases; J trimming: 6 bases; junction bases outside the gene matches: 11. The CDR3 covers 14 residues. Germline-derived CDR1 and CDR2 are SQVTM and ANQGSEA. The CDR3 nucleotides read TGCAGCGCCCCGGGACAGGGGCTAATCGATGGCTACACCTTC. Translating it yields CSAPGQGLIDGYTF.

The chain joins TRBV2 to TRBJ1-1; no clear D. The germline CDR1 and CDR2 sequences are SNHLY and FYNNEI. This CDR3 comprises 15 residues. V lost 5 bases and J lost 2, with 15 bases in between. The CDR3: CASSSYTGSNTEAFF. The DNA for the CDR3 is TGTGCCAGCAGTTCCTATACCGGGAGCAACACTGAAGCTTTCTTT.

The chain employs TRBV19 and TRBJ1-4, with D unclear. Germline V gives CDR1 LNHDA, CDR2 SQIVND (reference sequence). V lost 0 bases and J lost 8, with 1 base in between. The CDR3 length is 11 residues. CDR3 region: CASSIEEKLFF. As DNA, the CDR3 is TGTGCCAGTAGTATAGAGGAAAAACTGTTTTTT.

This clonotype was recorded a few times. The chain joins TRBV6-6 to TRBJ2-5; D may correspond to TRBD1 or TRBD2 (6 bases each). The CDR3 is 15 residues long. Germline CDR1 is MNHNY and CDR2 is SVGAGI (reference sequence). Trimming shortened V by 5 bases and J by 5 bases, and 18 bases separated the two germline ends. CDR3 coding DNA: TGTGCCAGCAGTAGGGGGGCGTCCGTATGGGAGACCCAGTACTTC. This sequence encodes CASSRGASVWETQYF.

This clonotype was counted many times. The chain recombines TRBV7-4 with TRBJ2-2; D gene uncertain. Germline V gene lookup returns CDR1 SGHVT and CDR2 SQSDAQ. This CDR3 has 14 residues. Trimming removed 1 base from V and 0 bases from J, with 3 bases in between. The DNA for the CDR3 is TGTGCCAGCAGCTTAGGGACGAACACCGGGGAGCTGTTTTTT. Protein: CASSLGTNTGELFF.

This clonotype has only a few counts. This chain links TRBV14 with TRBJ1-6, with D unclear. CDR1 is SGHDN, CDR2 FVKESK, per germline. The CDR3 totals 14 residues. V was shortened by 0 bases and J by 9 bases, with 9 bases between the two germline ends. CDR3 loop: CASSQEWDSSPLHF. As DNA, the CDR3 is TGTGCCAGCAGCCAAGAGTGGGATAGTTCACCCCTCCACTTT.

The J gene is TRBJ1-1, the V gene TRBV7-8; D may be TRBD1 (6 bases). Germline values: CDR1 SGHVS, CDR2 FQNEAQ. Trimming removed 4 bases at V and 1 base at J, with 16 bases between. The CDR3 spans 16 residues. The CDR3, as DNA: TGTGCCAGCAGCTCAAGGACAGCGGGCGCGAACACTGAAGCTTTCTTT. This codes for CASSSRTAGANTEAFF.

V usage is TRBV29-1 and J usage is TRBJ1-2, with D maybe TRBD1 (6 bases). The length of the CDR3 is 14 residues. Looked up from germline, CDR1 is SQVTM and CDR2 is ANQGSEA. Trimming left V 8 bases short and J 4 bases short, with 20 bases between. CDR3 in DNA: TGCAGCAGCCAGAGGGGGACGGGGAGCTATGGCTACACCTTC. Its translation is CSSQRGTGSYGYTF.

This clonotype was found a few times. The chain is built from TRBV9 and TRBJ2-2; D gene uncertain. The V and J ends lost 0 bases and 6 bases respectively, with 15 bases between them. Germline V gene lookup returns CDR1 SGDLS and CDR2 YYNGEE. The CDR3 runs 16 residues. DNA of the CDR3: TGTGCCAGCAGCGTAGATCTAGACCGGCCGGCCGGGGAGCTGTTTTTT. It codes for CASSVDLDRPAGELFF.

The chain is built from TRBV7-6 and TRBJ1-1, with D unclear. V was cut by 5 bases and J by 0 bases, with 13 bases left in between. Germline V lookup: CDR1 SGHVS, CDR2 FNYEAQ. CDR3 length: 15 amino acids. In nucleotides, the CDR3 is TGTGCCAGCAGCCCACTTCCTTCATTGAACACTGAAGCTTTCTTT. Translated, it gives CASSPLPSLNTEAFF.

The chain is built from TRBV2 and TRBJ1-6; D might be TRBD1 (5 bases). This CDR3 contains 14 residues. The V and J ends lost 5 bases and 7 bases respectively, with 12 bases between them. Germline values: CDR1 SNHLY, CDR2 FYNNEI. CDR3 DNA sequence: TGTGCCAGCAGTTCCCCAGGGTTGAATTCACCCCTCCACTTT. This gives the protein CASSSPGLNSPLHF.

CDR3 in amino acids: CASSQGTGDNQPQHF. CDR3 DNA: TGCGCCAGCAGCCAAGGGACAGGGGACAATCAGCCCCAGCATTTT. The rearrangement joins TRBV4-3 to TRBJ1-5, with TRBD1 matching 9 bases. The length of the CDR3 is 15 residues. Germline V gene lookup returns CDR1 LGHNA and CDR2 YSLEER. Trimming removed 1 base from V and 3 bases from J; junction bases left unmatched: 1.

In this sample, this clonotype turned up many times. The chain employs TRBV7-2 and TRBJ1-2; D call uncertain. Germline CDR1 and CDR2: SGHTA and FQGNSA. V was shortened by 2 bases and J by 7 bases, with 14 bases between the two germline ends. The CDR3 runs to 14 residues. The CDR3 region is CASSLSVRSAGYTF. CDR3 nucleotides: TGTGCCAGCAGCTTATCGGTGCGATCGGCTGGCTACACCTTC.

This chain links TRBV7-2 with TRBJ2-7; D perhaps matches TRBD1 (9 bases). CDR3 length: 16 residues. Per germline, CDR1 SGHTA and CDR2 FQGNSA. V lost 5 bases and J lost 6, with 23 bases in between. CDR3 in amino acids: CASSAYRGLAGREQYF. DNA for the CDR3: TGTGCCAGCAGCGCCTACAGGGGGCTAGCGGGTCGCGAGCAGTACTTC.